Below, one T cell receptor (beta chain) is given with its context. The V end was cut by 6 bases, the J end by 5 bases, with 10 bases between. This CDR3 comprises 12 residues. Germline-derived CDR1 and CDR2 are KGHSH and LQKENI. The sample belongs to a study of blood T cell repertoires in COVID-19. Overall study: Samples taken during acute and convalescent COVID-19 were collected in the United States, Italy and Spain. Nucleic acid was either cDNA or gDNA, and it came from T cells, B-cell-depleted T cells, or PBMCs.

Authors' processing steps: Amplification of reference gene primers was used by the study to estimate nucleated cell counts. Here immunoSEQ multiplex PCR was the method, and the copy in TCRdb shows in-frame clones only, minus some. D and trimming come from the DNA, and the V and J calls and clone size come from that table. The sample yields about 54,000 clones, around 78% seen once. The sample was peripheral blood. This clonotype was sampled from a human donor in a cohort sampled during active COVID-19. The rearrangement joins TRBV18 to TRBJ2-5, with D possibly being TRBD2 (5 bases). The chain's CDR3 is CASSASGETQYF. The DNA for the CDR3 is TGTGCCAGCTCCGCGTCGGGGGAGACCCAGTACTTC.